The clone carrying this T cell receptor (beta chain) came up once. The CDR3 is 14 residues long. The V and J ends lost 0 bases and 2 bases respectively, with 7 bases between them. From germline, CDR1 is LGHDT and CDR2 YNNKEL (reference sequence). This entry comes from a study of blood T cell repertoires in COVID-19. Sequencing used immunoSEQ multiplex PCR; TCRdb keeps in-frame clones, though not all of them. The sample has roughly 220,000 clones, around 80% seen once. This rearrangement joins TRBV3-1 (or the pseudogene TRBV3-2) to TRBJ2-5; the D is unclear. The source material was peripheral blood. This TCR derives from a woman aged 60-75 years who had recovered from COVID-19. CDR3 loop: CASSQEAWQETQYF. DNA of the CDR3: TGTGCCAGCAGCCAAGAGGCCTGGCAAGAGACCCAGTACTTC.